A selection of T cell receptor beta chains follows, all from one sample in a study of shared clonotypes between healthy human individuals. The method was immunoSEQ multiplex PCR; TCRdb's version includes in-frame clones alone and lacks a portion of them. The sample lists approximately 720,000 clones, about 90% occurring once. Sequences were obtained from naive CD8+ T cells sorted from blood. The origin of the receptors is a man aged 30-40 years in good health. The CDR3 runs from the conserved cysteine through the conserved F or W. Clone sizes are given selectively: once, few, many, or a class where the clone is expanded.

>TRBJ2-3|TRBV6-5|15|-
CASSYGSYRTDTQYF
>TRBJ2-3|TRBV4-1|13|-
CASKASITDTQYF
>TRBJ2-7|TRBV10-3|13|-
CAITGTSGSEQYF
>TRBJ2-3|TRBV7-2|15|-
CASSLELAGANTQYF
>TRBJ2-5|TRBV25-1|13|-
CASGGGNEETQYF
>TRBJ1-4|TRBV7-9|16|-
CASSLLSDRANEKLFF
>TRBJ2-7|TRBV11-2|11|-
CASSHSYEQYF
>TRBJ2-1|TRBV29-1|14|-
CSVEGLAGVEEQFF
>TRBJ2-7|TRBV15|15|-
CATSFSRGQSYEQYF
>TRBJ2-2|TRBV5-4|14|once
CASMTSGMTGELFF
>TRBJ2-5|TRBV9|14|-
CASSVAGMQETQYF
>TRBJ1-1|TRBV15|15|-
CATSRDGRLNTEAFF
>TRBJ2-5|TRBV19|14|-
CASSIMGALGDQYF
>TRBJ2-3|TRBV7-9|17|-
CASSFVGGPGAGDTQYF
>TRBJ1-2|TRBV29-1|11|-
CSARDFYGYTF
>TRBJ2-1|TRBV18|13|-
CASSPGTGNEQFF
>TRBJ1-2|TRBV7-9|17|-
CASSSHTTRQGAYGYTF
>TRBJ2-5|TRBV10-2|14|-
CASSSWRVQETQYF
>TRBJ1-4|TRBV7-2|16|-
CASSLDGLELGEKLFF
>TRBJ1-5|TRBV4-1|17|once
CASSQDMSGSGNQPQHF
>TRBJ2-7|TRBV27|12|-
CATRGLGHEQYF
>TRBJ1-2|TRBV30|13|once
CAWITGGDYGYTF
>TRBJ2-1|TRBV19|14|-
CASSIVVRGNEQFF
>TRBJ2-1|TRBV5-6|16|-
CASSQFRGERMSEQFF
>TRBJ2-3|TRBV10-1|14|-
CASSDFEGVNTQYF
>TRBJ2-2|TRBV7-9|17|-
CASSMRRGTSGTGELFF
>TRBJ2-1|TRBV15|14|-
CATSPTSGEGEQFF
>TRBJ2-1|TRBV9|16|-
CASSLLTGSGRNEQFF
>TRBJ1-4|TRBV5-6|15|-
CASSKLSRLDEKLFF
>TRBJ2-7|TRBV2|13|-
CATSRREKYEQYF
>TRBJ2-7|TRBV7-9|15|-
CASSLKGPTRGEQYF
>TRBJ2-1|TRBV28|15|-
CASSGGQSSYNEQFF
>TRBJ2-2|TRBV12-5|16|-
CASGYGQGTNTGELFF
>TRBJ1-4|TRBV28|14|-
CATSLPGGNEKLFF
>TRBJ2-7|TRBV7-6|14|-
CASSSRTSSDEQYF
>TRBJ1-1|TRBV27|13|-
CASSLGRGDEAFF
>TRBJ2-2|TRBV5-4|20|-
CASSYPGLAGARGDTGELFF
>TRBJ2-1|TRBV29-1|16|-
CSVEDPGLATYNEQFF
>TRBJ1-1|TRBV7-9|13|-
CASSYPLDTEAFF
>TRBJ1-1|TRBV2|13|-
CASSEEGVTEAFF
>TRBJ2-3|TRBV9|16|-
CASSGGLAGFTDTQYF